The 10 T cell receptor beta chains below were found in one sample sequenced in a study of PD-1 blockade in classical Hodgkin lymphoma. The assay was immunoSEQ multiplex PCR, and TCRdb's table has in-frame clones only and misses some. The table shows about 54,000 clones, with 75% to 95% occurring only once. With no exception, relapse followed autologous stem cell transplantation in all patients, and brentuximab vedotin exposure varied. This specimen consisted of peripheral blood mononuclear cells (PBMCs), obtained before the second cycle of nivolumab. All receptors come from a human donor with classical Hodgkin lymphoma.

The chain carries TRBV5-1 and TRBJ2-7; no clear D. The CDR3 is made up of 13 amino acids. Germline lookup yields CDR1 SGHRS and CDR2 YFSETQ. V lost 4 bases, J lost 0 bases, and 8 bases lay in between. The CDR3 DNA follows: TGCGCCAGCAGCCCCGGTATCTCCTACGAGCAGTACTTC. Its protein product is CASSPGISYEQYF.

CDR3 residues: CASSPITETGGTGELFF. CDR3 nucleotide sequence: TGCGCCAGCAGCCCGATAACCGAGACAGGGGGGACCGGGGAGCTGTTTTTT. V is TRBV4-1 and J is TRBJ2-2; 9 bases are shared with TRBD1. The CDR3 has 17 amino acids. The V gene end was trimmed by 4 bases and the J gene end by 5 bases; junction bases not matched to a gene: 11. Germline CDR1 reads MGHRA; CDR2 reads YSYEKL.

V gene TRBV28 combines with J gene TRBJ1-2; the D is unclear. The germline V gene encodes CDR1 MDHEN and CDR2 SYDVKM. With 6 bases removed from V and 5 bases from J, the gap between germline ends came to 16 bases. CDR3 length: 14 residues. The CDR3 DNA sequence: TGTGCCAGCAGCTCCTCCTCAGGCTTTTATGGCTACACCTTC. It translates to CASSSSSGFYGYTF.

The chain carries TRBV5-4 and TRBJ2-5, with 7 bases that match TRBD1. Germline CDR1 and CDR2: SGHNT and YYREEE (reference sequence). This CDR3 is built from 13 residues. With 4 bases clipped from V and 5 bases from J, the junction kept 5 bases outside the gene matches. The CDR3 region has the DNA TGTGCCAGCAGCCTACACAGGGGCGAGACCCAGTACTTC. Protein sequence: CASSLHRGETQYF.

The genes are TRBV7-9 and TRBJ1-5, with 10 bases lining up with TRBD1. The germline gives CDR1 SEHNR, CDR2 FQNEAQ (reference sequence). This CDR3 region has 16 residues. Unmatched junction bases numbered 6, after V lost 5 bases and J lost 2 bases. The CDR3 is CASSRTGTGGNQPQHF. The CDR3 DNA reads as TGTGCCAGCAGCCGAACCGGGACAGGGGGCAATCAGCCCCAGCATTTT.

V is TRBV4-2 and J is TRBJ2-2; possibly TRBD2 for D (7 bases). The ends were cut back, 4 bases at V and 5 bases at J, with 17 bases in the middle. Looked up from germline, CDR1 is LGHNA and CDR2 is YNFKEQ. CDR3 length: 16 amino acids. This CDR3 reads CASSPNQGGGTGELFF. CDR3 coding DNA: TGTGCCAGCAGCCCAAACCAAGGGGGAGGGACCGGGGAGCTGTTTTTT.

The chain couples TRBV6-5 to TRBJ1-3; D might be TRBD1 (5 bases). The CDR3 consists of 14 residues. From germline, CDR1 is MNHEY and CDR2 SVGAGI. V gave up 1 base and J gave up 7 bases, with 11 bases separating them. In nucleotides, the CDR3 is TGTGCCAGCAGTTACTTAGTGGGGGGGAACACCATATATTTT. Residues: CASSYLVGGNTIYF.

CDR3 DNA sequence: TGTGCCAGCAGCCGGTTCGCCGGGTCTTCCTACGAGCAGTACTTC. It is translated as CASSRFAGSSYEQYF. The chain couples TRBV11-3 to TRBJ2-7; unclear D gene. This CDR3 has 15 residues. Germline V gives CDR1 SGHNT, CDR2 YENEEA. V lost 5 bases and J 1 base, leaving 15 bases between the germline ends.

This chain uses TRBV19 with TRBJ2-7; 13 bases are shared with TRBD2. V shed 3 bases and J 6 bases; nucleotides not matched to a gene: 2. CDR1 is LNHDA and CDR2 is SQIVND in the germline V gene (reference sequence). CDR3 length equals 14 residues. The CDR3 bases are TGTGCCAGTAGTATTGGACTAGCGGGAGTCGAGCAGTACTTC. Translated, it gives CASSIGLAGVEQYF.

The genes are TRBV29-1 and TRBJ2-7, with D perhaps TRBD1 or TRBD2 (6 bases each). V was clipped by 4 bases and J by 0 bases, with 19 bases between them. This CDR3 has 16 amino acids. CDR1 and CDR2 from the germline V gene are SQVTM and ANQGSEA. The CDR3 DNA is TGCAGCGTTGCTGGGGGCCAGTGGCGGGACTCCTACGAGCAGTACTTC. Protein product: CSVAGGQWRDSYEQYF.